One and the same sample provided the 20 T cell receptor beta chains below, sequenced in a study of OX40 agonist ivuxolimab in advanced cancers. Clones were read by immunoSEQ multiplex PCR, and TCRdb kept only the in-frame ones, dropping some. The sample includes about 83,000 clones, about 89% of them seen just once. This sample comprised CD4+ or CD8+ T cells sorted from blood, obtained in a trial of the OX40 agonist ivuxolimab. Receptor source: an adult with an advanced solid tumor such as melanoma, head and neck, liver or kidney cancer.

CDR3 amino acids: CASSPPGVTASNQPQHF. The CDR3, as DNA: TGTGCCAGCAGCCCCCCCGGGGTGACAGCCAGCAATCAGCCCCAGCATTTT. J is TRBJ1-5 and V is TRBV7-8; a weak D match, TRBD1 (5 bases). V lost 5 bases, J lost 1 base, and 18 bases lay in between. Germline-derived CDR1 and CDR2 are SGHVS and FQNEAQ. The CDR3 contains 17 residues.

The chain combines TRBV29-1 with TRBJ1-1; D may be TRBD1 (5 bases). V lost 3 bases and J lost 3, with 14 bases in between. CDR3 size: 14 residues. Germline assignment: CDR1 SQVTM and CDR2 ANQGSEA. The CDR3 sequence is CSVDSGTKDTEAFF. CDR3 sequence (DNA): TGCAGCGTTGATTCCGGGACCAAAGACACTGAAGCTTTCTTT.

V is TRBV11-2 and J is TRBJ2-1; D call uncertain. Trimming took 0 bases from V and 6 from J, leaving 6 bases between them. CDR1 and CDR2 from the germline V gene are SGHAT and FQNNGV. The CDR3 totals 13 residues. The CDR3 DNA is TGTGCCAGCAGCTTAGATCGCCCCAATGAGCAGTTCTTC. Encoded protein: CASSLDRPNEQFF.

CDR3 DNA sequence: TGTGCCAGCAGTTTATGGGGGCGTGGGGTTCAGCCCCAGCATTTT. Its translation is CASSLWGRGVQPQHF. The chain has TRBV28 and TRBJ1-5, with D possibly matching TRBD1 (5 bases). CDR1 MDHEN and CDR2 SYDVKM come from the germline V gene. The V and J ends lost 0 bases and 6 bases respectively, with 12 bases between them. This CDR3 is 15 amino acids long.

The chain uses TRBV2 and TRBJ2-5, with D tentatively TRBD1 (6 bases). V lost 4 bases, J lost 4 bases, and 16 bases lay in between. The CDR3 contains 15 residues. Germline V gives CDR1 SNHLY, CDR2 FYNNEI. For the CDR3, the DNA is TGTGCCAGCAGTGCATACGACTCCAGGGGAGAGACCCAGTACTTC. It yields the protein CASSAYDSRGETQYF.

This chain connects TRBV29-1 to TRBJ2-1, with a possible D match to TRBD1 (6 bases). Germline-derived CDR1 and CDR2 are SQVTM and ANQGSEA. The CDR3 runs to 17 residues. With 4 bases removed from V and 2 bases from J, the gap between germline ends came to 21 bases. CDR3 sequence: CSVVGDTSPATYNEQFF. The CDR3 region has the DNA TGCAGCGTTGTCGGGGACACGTCCCCTGCTACCTACAATGAGCAGTTCTTC.

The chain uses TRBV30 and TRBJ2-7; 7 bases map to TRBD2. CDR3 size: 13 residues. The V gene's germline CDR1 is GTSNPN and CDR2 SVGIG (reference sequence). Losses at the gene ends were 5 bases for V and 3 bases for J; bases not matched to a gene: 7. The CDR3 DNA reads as TGTGCCTGGGCCCTTAGGACTAGCTACGAGCAGTACGTC. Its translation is CAWALRTSYEQYV.

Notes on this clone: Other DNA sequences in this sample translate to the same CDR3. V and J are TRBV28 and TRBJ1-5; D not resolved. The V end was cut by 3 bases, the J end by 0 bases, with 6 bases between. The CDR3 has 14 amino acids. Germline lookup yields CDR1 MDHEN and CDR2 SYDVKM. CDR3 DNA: TGTGCCAGCAGTTTGTTGATTAGCAATCAGCCCCAGCATTTT. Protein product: CASSLLISNQPQHF.

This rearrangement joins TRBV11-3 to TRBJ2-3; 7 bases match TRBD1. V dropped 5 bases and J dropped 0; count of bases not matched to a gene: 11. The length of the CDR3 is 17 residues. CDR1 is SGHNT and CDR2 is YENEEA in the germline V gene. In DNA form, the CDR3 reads TGTGCCAGCAGCGGGAACCGACAGGGAAGGAGCACAGATACGCAGTATTTT. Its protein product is CASSGNRQGRSTDTQYF.

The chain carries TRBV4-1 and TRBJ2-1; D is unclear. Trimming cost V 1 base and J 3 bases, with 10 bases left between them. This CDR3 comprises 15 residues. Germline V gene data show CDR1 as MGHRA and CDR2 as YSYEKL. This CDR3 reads CASSQGLDSYNEQFF. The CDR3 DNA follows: TGCGCCAGCAGCCAAGGGTTGGATAGCTACAATGAGCAGTTCTTC.

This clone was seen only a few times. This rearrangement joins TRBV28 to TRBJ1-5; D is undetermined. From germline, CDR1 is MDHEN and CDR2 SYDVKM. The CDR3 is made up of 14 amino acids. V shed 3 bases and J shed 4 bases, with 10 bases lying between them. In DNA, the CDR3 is TGTGCCAGCAGTTTCATACACGGGAATCAGCCCCAGCATTTT. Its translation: CASSFIHGNQPQHF.

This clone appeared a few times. The CDR3, as DNA: TGTGCCAGTTCGGTTGGTTTAAACACTGAAGCTTTCTTT. Its translation: CASSVGLNTEAFF. The chain carries TRBV19 and TRBJ1-1; D is unresolved. Germline CDR1 is LNHDA and CDR2 is SQIVND (reference sequence). The CDR3 length is 13 residues. Trimming removed 8 bases from V and 2 bases from J, with 12 bases in between.

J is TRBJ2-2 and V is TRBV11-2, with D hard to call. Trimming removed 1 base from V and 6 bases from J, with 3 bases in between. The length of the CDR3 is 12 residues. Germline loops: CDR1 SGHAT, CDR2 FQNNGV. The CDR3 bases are TGTGCCAGCAGCTTAGTGGCCGGGGAGCTGTTTTTT. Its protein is CASSLVAGELFF.

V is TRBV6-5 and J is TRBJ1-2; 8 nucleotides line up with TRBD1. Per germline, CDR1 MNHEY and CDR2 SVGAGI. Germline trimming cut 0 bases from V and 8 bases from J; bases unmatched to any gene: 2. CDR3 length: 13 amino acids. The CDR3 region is CASSYSRGHGYTF. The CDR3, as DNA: TGTGCCAGCAGTTACTCCAGGGGGCACGGCTACACCTTC.

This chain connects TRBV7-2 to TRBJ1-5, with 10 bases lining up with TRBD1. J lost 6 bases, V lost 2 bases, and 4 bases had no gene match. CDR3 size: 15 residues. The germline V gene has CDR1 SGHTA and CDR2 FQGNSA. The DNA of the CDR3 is TGTGCCAGCAGCTTACGGGACAGGGGTAGTCAGCCCCAGCATTTT. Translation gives CASSLRDRGSQPQHF.

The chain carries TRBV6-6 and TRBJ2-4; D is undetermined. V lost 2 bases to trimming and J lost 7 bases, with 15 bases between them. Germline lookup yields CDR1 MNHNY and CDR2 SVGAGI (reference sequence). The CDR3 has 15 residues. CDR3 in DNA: TGTGCCAGCAGTTACCCTGTCATCTTCTGGAACATTCAGTACTTC. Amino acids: CASSYPVIFWNIQYF.

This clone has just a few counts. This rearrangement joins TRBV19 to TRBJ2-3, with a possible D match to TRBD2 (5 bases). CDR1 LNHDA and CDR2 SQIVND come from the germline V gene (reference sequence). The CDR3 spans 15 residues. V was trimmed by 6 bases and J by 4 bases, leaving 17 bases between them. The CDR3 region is CASSHRVPGADTQYF. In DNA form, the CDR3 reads TGTGCCAGTAGCCATCGGGTACCCGGGGCAGATACGCAGTATTTT.

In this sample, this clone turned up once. In DNA, the CDR3 is TGTGCCAGCAGTTTACGGGATGTGAACACTGAAGCTTTCTTT. It encodes CASSLRDVNTEAFF. The rearrangement uses TRBV7-8 and TRBJ1-1; the D is unclear. Trimming stripped 6 bases from V and 0 bases from J, with 11 bases between. In germline, CDR1 is SGHVS, CDR2 FQNEAQ. CDR3 size: 14 residues.

CDR3 in DNA: TGTGCCAGCAGTTTTACAGGGTATAGCAATCAGCCCCAGCATTTT. Its translation: CASSFTGYSNQPQHF. The V and J genes are TRBV27 and TRBJ1-5; a possible D gene is TRBD1 (6 bases). Trimming shortened V by 3 bases and J by 0 bases, and 9 bases separated the two germline ends. The CDR3 length is 15 residues. Germline V gene data show CDR1 as MNHEY and CDR2 as SMNVEV (reference sequence).

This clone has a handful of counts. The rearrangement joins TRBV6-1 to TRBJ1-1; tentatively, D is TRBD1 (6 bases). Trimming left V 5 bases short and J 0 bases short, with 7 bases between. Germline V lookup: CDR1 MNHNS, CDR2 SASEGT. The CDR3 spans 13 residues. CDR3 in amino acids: CASSTGMNTEAFF. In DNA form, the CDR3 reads TGTGCCAGCAGTACAGGGATGAACACTGAAGCTTTCTTT.